This T cell receptor (beta chain) was recorded in a study of blood T cells in healthy people across ages (dated by TCRdb to 2013 to 2016). Regarding the study in general: Template switching captured roughly one uniquely barcoded TCR beta cDNA molecule per two T cells in model experiments. Age-related changes in TCR beta repertoire diversity were measured in the study by deep sequencing normalized with unique cDNA molecular identifiers. Donors were grouped into four age groups: young (average roughly 17 years), middle-aged (roughly 38), aged (about 59) and long-lived (approximately 75). To avoid experimental bias, donors of different ages were randomly spread across the sequencing lanes. Using the same blood draw, the study looked at two additional independent replicas of 1 million unique cDNA reads for two donors, one aged 18 to 29 and the other aged 80 or older. Study-wide findings and limitations: Compared with the aged group, the long-lived group had more naive CD4+ T cells, fewer expanded clones and increased TCR diversity, a pattern suggesting age selection. Observed TCR beta diversity per million T cells fell roughly linearly with age, and a significant reduction was already apparent by age around 40. Estimates of total diversity based on one million sequenced T cells were considered lower bounds and underestimates. Bulk unsorted PBMC profiling prevented conclusive comparison of naive and antigen-experienced compartments. The percentage of naive T cells measured by flow cytometry correlated strongly with observed TCR beta diversity. Because the CMV infection status of the donors was unknown, age-related changes in expanded clonotypes may potentially have been confounded.

This clonotype was counted only a few times. Its cognate antigen has yet to be identified. No base quality values were provided; no much bigger clone lies one nucleotide off. Library generation was performed with 5' RACE. Reads for this sample came from an Illumina HiSeq 2500. The second PCR ran for about 7 to 11 cycles and used a J-beta primer mix along with a sample-barcoded 5' primer. A unique molecular identifier was introduced onto each TCR beta cDNA molecule by a template-switch 5' adaptor carrying 12 random nucleotides. Each sample yielded at least 2.5 million CDR3-containing paired-end reads. The Mint cDNA synthesis kit, primed by a TRBC-specific oligonucleotide, was used to synthesize first-strand cDNA from all RNA. All cDNA was treated with uracil-DNA glycosylase and then went through a first 18-cycle PCR with the universal primers M1SS and BC2_uni_R. Per the authors' processing: Normalization of each sample was performed by random selection of 1 million high-quality reads, each carrying a distinct molecular identifier. Reads sharing molecular identifiers were discarded rather than binned into consensus sequences. CDR3 identification, clonotype clustering and error correction used MiTCR with a Q25 quality threshold and the strictest error-elimination algorithm. A nonparametric unseen species model with Euler transformation was used to estimate lower-bound total TCR beta diversity. TCRdb reworked the public reads: Q25 trimming with fastp, MiXCR clone assembly, productive beta chains retained. A single entry per CDR3 protein holds the most common genes and DNA from its merged rows. The V and J calls and clone size are TCRdb's, not the authors'. The sample includes around 1,000,000 distinct CDR3 sequences, with 30% to 40% observed a single time. Roughly 13% of the sample rests with the top ten.

Including the terminal cysteine and phenylalanine, the CDR3 comprises 17 residues. Only the CDR3 portion is preserved as DNA: 51 bases, with reading frame beginning at the first base. Trimming removed 4 bases from V and 2 bases from J, leaving 18 bases between the germline ends. The 39 donors, aged roughly 6 to 95 years, were systemically healthy Caucasian individuals from Russia. Each donor gave ten milliliters of peripheral blood, drawn into EDTA-treated Vacutainer tubes. Ficoll-Paque density-gradient centrifugation was used to isolate PBMCs, with at least 6.5 million per sample. Total RNA, at least 5.5 micrograms per sample, was extracted from PBMCs with Trizol reagent. The percentages of naive CD45RAhigh/CD27high T cells were determined by flow cytometry on a PBMC aliquot from every donor.

The sequenced sample consisted of blood. The source of this sequence is a man in his late teens or twenties in good health. The chain is assembled from TRBV12-3 or TRBV12-4 and TRBJ2-1; the D gene is possibly TRBD2, with 6 bases matching. CDR3 sequence: CASSSREAGLPYNEQFF. The sequenced DNA: TGTGCCAGCAGTTCTCGGGAAGCGGGCCTACCCTACAATGAGCAGTTCTTC.